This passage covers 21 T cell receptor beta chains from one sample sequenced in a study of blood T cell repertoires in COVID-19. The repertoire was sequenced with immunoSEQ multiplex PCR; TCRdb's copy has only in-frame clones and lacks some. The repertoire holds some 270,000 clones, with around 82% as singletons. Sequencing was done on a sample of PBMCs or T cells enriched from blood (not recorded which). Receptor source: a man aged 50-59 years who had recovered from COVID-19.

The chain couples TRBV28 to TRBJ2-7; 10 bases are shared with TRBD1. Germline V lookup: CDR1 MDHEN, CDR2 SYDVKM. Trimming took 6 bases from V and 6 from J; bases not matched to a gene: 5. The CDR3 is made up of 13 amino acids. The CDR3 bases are TGTGCCAGCAGACCGGGACAGGGGTTCGAGCAGTACTTC. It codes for CASRPGQGFEQYF. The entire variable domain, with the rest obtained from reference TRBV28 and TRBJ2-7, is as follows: DVKVTQSSRYLVKRTGEKVFLECVQDMDHENMFWYRQDPGLGLRLIYFSYDVKMKEKGDIPEGYSVSREKKERFSLILESASTNQTSMYLCASRPGQGFEQYFGPGTRLTVT.

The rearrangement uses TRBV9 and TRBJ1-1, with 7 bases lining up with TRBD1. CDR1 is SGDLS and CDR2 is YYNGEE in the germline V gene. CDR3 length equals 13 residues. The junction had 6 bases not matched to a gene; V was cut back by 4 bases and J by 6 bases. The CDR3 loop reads CASSSEGASEAFF. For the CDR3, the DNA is TGTGCCAGCAGCTCCGAGGGGGCCTCTGAAGCTTTCTTT.

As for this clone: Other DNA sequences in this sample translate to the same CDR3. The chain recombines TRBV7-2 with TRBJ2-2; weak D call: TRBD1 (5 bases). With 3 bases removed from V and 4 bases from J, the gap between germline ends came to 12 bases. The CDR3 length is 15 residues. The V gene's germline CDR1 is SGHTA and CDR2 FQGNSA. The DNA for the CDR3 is TGTGCCAGCAGCTTGGGCCAGGGCGGCACCGGGGAGCTGTTTTTT. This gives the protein CASSLGQGGTGELFF.

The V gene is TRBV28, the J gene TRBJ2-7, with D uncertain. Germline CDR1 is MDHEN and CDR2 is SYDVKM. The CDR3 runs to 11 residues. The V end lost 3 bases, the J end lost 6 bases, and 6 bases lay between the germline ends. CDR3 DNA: TGTGCCAGCAGTTTTCCAGGCGAGCAGTACTTC. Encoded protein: CASSFPGEQYF.

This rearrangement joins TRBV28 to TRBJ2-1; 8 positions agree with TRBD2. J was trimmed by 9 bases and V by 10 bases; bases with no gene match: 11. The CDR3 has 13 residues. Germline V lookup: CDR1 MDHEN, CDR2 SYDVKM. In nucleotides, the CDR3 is TGTGCCACCATTGGGCTAGCGGGCACTGAGCAGTTCTTC. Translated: CATIGLAGTEQFF. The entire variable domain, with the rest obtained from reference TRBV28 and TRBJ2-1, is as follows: DVKVTQSSRYLVKRTGEKVFLECVQDMDHENMFWYRQDPGLGLRLIYFSYDVKMKEKGDIPEGYSVSREKKERFSLILESASTNQTSMYLCATIGLAGTEQFFGPGTRLTVL.

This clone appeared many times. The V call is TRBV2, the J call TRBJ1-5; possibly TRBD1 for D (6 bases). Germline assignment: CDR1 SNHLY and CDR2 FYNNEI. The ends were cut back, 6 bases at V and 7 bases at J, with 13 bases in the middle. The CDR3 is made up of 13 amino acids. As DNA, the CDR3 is TGTGCCAGCAGGATACAGGGACGGCAGCCCCAGCATTTT. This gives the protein CASRIQGRQPQHF.

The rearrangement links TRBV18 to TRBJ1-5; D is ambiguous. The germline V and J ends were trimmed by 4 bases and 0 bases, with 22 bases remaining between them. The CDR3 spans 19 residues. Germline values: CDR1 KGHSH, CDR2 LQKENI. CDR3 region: CASSLGLGEGPYSNQPQHF. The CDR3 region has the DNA TGTGCCAGCTCACTCGGCCTAGGTGAGGGCCCATATAGCAATCAGCCCCAGCATTTT.

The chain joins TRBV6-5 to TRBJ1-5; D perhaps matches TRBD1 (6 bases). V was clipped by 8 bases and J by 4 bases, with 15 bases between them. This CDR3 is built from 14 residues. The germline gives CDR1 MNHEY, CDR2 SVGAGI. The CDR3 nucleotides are TGTGCCAGCGAAACAGGGAAAGGTAATCAGCCCCAGCATTTT. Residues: CASETGKGNQPQHF.

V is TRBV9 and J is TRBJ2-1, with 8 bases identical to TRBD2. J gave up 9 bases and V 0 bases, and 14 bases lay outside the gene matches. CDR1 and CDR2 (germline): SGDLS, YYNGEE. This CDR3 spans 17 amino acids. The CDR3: CASSVAGGSGNVLEQFF. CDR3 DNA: TGTGCCAGCAGCGTAGCTGGGGGTAGCGGGAATGTGCTTGAGCAGTTCTTC.

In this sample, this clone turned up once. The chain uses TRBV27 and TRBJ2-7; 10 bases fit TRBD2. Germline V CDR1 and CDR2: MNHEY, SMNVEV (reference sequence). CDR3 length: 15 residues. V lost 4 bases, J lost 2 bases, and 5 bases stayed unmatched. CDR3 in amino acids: CASSWIAGGTYEQYF. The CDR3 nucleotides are TGTGCCAGCAGTTGGATAGCGGGGGGCACCTACGAGCAGTACTTC.

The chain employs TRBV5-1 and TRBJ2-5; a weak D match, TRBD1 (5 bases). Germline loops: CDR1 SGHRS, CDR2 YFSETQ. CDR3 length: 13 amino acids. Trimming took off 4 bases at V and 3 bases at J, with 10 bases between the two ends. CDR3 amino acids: CASSPDREETQYF. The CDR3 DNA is TGCGCCAGCAGCCCCGACAGAGAAGAGACCCAGTACTTC.

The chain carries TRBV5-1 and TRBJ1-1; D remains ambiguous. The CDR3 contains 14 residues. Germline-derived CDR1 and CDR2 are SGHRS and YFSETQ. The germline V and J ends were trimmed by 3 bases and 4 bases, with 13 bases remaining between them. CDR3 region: CASSSTAQATEAFF. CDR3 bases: TGCGCCAGCAGCTCTACCGCCCAGGCCACTGAAGCTTTCTTT.

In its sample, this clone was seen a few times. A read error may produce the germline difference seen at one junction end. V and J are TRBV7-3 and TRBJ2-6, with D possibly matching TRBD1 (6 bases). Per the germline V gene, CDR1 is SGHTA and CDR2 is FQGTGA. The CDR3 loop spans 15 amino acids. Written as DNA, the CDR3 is TGTGCCAGCAGAATCACAGGGTCTGTGGCCAACGTCCTGACTTTC. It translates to CASRITGSVANVLTF.

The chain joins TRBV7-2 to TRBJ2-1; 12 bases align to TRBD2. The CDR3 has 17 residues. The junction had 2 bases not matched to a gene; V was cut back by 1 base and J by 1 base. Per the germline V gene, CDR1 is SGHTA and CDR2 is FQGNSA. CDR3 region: CASSLGGTSGSYNEQFF. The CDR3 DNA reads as TGTGCCAGCAGCTTAGGGGGGACTAGCGGGTCCTACAATGAGCAGTTCTTC.

CDR3: CASSSGEAGRSYNEQFF. CDR3 bases: TGTGCCAGCAGCTCCGGGGAGGCAGGGCGCTCCTACAATGAGCAGTTCTTC. This rearrangement joins TRBV7-9 to TRBJ2-1; a weak D match, TRBD2 (6 bases). This CDR3 has 17 residues. The germline V gene has CDR1 SEHNR and CDR2 FQNEAQ (reference sequence). V lost 4 bases and J lost 0, with 16 bases in between.

The CDR3 DNA reads as TGTGCCAGCAGTGAGATCGGGAACGGCGAGCAGTACTTC. This codes for CASSEIGNGEQYF. This chain links TRBV6-1 with TRBJ2-7; weak D call: TRBD2 (5 bases). V lost 3 bases, J lost 6 bases, and 12 bases lay in between. The CDR3 consists of 13 residues. CDR1 is MNHNS, CDR2 SASEGT, per germline.

CDR3 bases: TGTGCCAGCAGCCAAGATAAAGGGCGGGACGAGGGATTATACGAGCAGTACTTC. This translates into CASSQDKGRDEGLYEQYF. The chain joins TRBV3-1 (or the pseudogene TRBV3-2) to TRBJ2-7; D perhaps matches TRBD2 (6 bases). The CDR3 has 18 residues. CDR1 is LGHDT and CDR2 is YNNKEL in the germline V gene (reference sequence). Trimming removed 0 bases from V and 4 bases from J, with 22 bases in between.

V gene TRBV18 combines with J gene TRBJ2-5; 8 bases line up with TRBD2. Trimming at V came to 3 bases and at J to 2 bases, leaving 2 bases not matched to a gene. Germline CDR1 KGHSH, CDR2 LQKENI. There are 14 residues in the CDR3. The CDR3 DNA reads TGTGCCAGCTCACCGACTAGCGCACAAGAGACCCAGTACTTC. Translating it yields CASSPTSAQETQYF.

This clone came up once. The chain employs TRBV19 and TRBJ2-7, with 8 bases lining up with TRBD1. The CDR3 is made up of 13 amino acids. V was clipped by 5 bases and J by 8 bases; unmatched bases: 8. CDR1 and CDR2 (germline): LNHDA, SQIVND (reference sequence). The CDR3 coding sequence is TGTGCCAGTAGTCTCGGACAGGGTTCGAAGCAGTACTTC. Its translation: CASSLGQGSKQYF.

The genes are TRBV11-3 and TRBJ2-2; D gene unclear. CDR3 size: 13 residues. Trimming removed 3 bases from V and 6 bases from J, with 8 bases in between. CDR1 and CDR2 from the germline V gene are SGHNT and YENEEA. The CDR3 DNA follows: TGTGCCAGCAGCTTCGCTCGGGCCGGGGAGCTGTTTTTT. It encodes CASSFARAGELFF. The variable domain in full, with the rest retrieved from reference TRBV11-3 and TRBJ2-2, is EAGVVQSPRYKIIEKKQPVAFWCNPISGHNTLYWYLQNLGQGPELLIRYENEEAVDDSQLPKDRFSAERLKGVDSTLKIQPAELGDSAVYLCASSFARAGELFFGEGSRLTVL.

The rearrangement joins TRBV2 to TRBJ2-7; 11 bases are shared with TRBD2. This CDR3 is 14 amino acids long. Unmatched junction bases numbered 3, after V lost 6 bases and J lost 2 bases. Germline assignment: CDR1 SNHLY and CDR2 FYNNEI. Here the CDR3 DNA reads TGTGCCAGCAGCGGACTAGCGGGCACCTACGAGCAGTACTTC. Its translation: CASSGLAGTYEQYF.